This T cell receptor (beta chain) was documented in a study of neurological immune-mediated disorders. Findings and caveats of the study: Levels of TCR clonal expansion peaked in HTLV-1-associated myelopathy and reached their lowest in multiple sclerosis, under those of healthy controls.

About this clonotype itself: The antigen is unknown.

Trimming cost V 4 bases and J 2 bases, with 11 bases left between them. The CDR3 length is 14 residues. The germline V gene has CDR1 SGHTA and CDR2 FQGNSA. It was by 5'RACE with 10-nucleotide random UMIs that the cDNA was made. A single record per CDR3 protein comes from TCRdb applying MiXCR to the 5' RACE reads. The sample lists around 20,000 distinct CDR3 sequences, around 13% occurring once. Each sorted-subset library came from fewer than 1.3 million CD4+ or CD8+ T cells. This receptor was obtained from a woman aged 55-69 years with HTLV-1-associated myelopathy (HAM/TSP). Sequences were obtained from CD4+ T cells from blood. The rearrangement links TRBV7-2 to TRBJ1-2; weak D call: TRBD1 (6 bases). The CDR3 coding sequence is TGTGCCAGCAGCTACAGACAGGAGAACTATGGCTACACCTTC. Its translation is CASSYRQENYGYTF. The full variable domain, in which reference TRBV7-2 and TRBJ1-2 provide the parts outside the CDR3, is GAGVSQSPSNKVTEKGKDVELRCDPISGHTALYWYRQSLGQGLEFLIYFQGNSAPDKSGLPSDRFSAERTGGSVSTLTIQRTQQEDSAVYLCASSYRQENYGYTFGSGTRLTVV.